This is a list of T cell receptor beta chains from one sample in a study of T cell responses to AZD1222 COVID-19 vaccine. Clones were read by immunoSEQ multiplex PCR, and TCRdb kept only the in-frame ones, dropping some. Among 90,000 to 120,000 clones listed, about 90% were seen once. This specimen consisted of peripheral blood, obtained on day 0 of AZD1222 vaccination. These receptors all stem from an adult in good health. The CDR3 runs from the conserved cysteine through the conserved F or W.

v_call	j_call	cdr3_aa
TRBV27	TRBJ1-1	CASSGRLGGLGTEAFF
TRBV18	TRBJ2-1	CASSPPAKNEQFF
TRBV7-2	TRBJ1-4	CASSLMEEKLFF
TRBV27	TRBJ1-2	CASSPTRIGRNYGYTF
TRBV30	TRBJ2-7	CAWTSDSGEQYF
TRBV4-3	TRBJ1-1	CASSQVGGTPEAFF
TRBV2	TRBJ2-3	CAGAGDTDTQYF
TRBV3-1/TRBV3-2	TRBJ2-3	CASSQVAGNTQYF
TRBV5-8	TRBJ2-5	CASSPGRTIGETQYF
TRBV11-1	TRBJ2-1	CASSQDRGQRFF
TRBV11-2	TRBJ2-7	CASGWGQGAYEQYF
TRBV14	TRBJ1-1	CASSDTGYTEAFF
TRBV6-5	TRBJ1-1	CASSPMNTEAFF
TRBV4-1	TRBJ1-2	CASSQVESEANYGYTF
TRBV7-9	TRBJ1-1	CASSLVGGGNTEAFF
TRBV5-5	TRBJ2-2	CASSTFGVNGNTGELFF
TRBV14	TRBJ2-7	CASSLLTLADPYEQYF
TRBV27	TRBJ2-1	CASSLFNEQFF
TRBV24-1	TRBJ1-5	CAMKWVGGNSNQPQHF
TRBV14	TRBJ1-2	CASSQDRGWGGYTF
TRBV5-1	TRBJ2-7	CASSSGHVEGYEQYF
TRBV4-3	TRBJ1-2	CASSQDDGTGPYGYTF
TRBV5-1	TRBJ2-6	CASRASGANVLTF
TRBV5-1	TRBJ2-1	CASSLARGHEQFF
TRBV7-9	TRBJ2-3	CASSLGPGAGEPTDTQYF
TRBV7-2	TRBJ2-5	CASSLSDRETQYF
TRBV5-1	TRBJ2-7	CASSLDDTGEQYF
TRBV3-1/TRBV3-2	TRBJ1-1	CASSQVGGPEAFF
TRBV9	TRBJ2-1	CASSVAPGSYNEQFF
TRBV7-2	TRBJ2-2	CASSLMSANTGELFF
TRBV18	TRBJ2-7	CASSRLGEREGEQYF
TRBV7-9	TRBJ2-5	CASSFSGVETQYF
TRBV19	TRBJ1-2	CASTGTAGGGYTF
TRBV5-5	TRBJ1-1	CASSLAGGDSTEAFF
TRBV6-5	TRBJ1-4	CASSYGQPFNEKLFF
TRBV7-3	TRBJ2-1	CASSSPPYNEQFF
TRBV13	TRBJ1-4	CASSIWATEDEKLFF
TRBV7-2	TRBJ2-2	CASRENPANTGELFF
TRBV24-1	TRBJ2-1	CATSDGGSGIYNEQFF
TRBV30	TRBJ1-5	CAWSEQVLGPQHF
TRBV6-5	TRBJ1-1	CASNKQGMTEAFF
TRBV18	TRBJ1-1	CASSGTGRDTEAFF
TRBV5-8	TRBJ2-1	CASRVPGLGYNEQFF
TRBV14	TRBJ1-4	CASSQGGATNEKLFF
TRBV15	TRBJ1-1	CATSRAQGEAFF
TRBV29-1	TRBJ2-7	CSVEDGGREQYF
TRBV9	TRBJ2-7	CASSPPSSYEQYF
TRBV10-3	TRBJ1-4	CAISATGGGNEKLFF
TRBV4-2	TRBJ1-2	CASSQGQGGGYTF
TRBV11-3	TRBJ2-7	CASSLLDRGEQYF
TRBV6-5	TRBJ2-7	CASRKGATIYEQYF
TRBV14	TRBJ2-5	CASSRAWGQTQYF
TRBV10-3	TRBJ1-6	CAISDGTGYSPLHF